What follows are 3 T cell receptor beta chains derived from one specimen sequenced in a study of blood T cell repertoires in COVID-19. Profiling relied on immunoSEQ multiplex PCR, and the TCRdb table lists in-frame clones only, not all of them. Counted here are 270,000 or so clones, 90% occurring once; the ten biggest clones make up 2.1%. The sequencing sample was made of peripheral blood. These receptors all stem from a woman aged 60-75 years with COVID-19, enrolled during active disease.

The chain carries TRBV19 and TRBJ1-5; unclear D gene. In germline, CDR1 is LNHDA, CDR2 SQIVND (reference sequence). The CDR3 length is 15 residues. Trimming left V 4 bases short and J 3 bases short, with 13 bases between. For the CDR3, the DNA is TGTGCCAGTAGTAACGCTCTTAGCTCCAATCAGCCCCAGCATTTT. The encoded protein is CASSNALSSNQPQHF. Complete variable domain (other parts from reference TRBV19 and TRBJ1-5): DGGITQSPKYLFRKEGQNVTLSCEQNLNHDAMYWYRQDPGQGLRLIYYSQIVNDFQKGDIAEGYSVSREKKESFPLTVTSAQKNPTAFYLCASSNALSSNQPQHFGDGTRLSIL.

The rearrangement uses TRBV18 and TRBJ1-2; 10 nucleotides match TRBD1. Trimming took 0 bases from V and 4 from J; bases not matched to a gene: 5. The CDR3 sequence is 16 residues long. Germline CDR1 is KGHSH and CDR2 is LQKENI. The CDR3 loop is CASSPPSTGGGYGYTF. As DNA, the CDR3 is TGTGCCAGCTCACCACCTTCGACAGGGGGCGGCTATGGCTACACCTTC.

The rearrangement joins TRBV5-1 to TRBJ2-2, with TRBD2 as a possible D gene (6 bases). The germline CDR1 and CDR2 sequences are SGHRS and YFSETQ. This CDR3 spans 15 amino acids. V was trimmed by 4 bases and J by 8 bases, leaving 18 bases between them. The CDR3: CASSGGTAVTGELFF. The CDR3 DNA reads as TGCGCCAGCAGCGGGGGGACCGCGGTAACTGGGGAGCTGTTTTTT.